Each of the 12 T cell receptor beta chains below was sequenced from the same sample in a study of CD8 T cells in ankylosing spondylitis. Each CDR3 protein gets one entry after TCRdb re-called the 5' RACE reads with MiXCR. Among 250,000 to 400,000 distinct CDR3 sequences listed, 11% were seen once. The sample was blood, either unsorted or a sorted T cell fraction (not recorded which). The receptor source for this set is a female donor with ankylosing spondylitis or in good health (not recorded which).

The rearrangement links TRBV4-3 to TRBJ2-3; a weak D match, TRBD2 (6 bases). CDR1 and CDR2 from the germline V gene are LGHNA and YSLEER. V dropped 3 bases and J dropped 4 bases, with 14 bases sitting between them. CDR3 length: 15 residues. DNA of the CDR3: TGCGCCAGCAGCCACCAGGGACTTGCAGCAGATACGCAGTATTTT. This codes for CASSHQGLAADTQYF.

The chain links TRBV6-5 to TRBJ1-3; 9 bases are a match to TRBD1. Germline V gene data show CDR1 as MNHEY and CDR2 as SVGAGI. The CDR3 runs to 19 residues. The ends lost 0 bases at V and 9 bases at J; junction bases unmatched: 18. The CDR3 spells CASSYSELGRRTGDATIYF. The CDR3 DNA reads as TGTGCCAGCAGTTACTCGGAGCTCGGACGGAGGACAGGGGATGCCACCATATATTTT.

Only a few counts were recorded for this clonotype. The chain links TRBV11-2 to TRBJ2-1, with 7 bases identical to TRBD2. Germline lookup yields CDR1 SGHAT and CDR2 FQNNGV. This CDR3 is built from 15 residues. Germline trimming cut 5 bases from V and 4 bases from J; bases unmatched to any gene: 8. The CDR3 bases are TGTGCCAGCAGCCTCGCTAGCGGCCTTTACAATGAGCAGTTCTTC. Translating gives CASSLASGLYNEQFF.

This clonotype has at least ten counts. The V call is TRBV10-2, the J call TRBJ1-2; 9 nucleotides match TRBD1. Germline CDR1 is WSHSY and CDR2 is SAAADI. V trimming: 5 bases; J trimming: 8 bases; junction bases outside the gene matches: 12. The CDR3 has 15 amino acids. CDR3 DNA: TGCGCCAGCAGTCTGAACAGGGGGCGTCAGGGGGGCTACACCTTC. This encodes CASSLNRGRQGGYTF.

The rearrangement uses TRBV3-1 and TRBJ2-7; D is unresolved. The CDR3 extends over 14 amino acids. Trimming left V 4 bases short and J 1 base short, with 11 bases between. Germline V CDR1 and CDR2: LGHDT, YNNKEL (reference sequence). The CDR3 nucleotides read TGTGCCAGCAGCCCCAGGCACGGTTCCTACGAGCAGTACTTC. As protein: CASSPRHGSYEQYF.

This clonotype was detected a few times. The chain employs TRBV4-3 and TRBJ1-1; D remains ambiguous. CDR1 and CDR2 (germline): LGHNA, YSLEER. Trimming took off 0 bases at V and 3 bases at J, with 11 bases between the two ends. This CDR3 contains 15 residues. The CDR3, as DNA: TGCGCCAGCAGCCAAGATACGGCGGGGTACACTGAAGCTTTCTTT. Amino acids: CASSQDTAGYTEAFF.

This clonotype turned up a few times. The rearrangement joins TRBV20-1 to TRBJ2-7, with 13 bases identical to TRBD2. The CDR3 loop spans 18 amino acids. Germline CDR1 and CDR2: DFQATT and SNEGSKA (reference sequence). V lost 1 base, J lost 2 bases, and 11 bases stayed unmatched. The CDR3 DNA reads TGCAGTGCTAGAGTGACCGGGACTAGCGGGATAAAACCCTACGAGCAGTACTTC. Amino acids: CSARVTGTSGIKPYEQYF.

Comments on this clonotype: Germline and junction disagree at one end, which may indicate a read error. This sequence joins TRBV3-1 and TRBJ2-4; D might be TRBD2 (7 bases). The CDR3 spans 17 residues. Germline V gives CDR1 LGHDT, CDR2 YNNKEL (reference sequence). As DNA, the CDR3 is TGTGCCAGCTGCCAAGGGGCGGGGGCCCTAGCCAAAAACATTCAGTACTTC. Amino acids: CASCQGAGALAKNIQYF.

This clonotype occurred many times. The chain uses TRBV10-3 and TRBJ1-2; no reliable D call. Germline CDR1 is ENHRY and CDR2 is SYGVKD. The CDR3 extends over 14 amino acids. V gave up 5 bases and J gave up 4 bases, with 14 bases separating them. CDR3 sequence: CAISQEQTIYGYTF. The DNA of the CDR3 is TGTGCCATCAGTCAAGAACAGACAATCTATGGCTACACCTTC.

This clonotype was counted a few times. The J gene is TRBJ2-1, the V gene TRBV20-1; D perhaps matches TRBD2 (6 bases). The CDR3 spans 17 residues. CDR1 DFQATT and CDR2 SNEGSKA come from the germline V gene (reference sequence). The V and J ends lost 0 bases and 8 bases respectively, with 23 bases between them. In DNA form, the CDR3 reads TGCAGTGCTAGAGATCGGAGGCTAGCTGGAGGGCCAGATGAGCAGTTCTTC. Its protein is CSARDRRLAGGPDEQFF.

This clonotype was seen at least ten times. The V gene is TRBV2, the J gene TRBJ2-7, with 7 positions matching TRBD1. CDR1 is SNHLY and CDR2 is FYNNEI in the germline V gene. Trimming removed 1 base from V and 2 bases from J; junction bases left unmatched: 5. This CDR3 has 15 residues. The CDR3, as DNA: TGTGCCAGCAGTGAAGTCACAGGGGTCCCCTACGAGCAGTACTTC. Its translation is CASSEVTGVPYEQYF.

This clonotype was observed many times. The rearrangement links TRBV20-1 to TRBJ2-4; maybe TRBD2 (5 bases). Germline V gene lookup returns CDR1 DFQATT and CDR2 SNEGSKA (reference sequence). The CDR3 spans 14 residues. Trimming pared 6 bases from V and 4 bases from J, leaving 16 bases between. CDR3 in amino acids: CSAGGWAVKNIQYF. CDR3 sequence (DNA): TGCAGTGCCGGAGGCTGGGCAGTTAAAAACATTCAGTACTTC.